A single TCR beta chain is shown here with its context. This record comes from a study of blood T cell repertoires in COVID-19. Background on the study: T cells, B-cell-depleted T cells, or PBMCs provided the cDNA or gDNA that served as material.

This CDR3 region has 14 residues. Germline CDR1 reads MNHNY; CDR2 reads SVGAGI (reference sequence). Germline trimming cut 0 bases from V and 6 bases from J; bases unmatched to any gene: 3. The protocol was immunoSEQ multiplex PCR, while the TCRdb copy is restricted to in-frame clones and leaves out a portion. The sample holds approximately 200,000 clones, roughly 81% seen once. The chain joins TRBV6-6 to TRBJ1-2, with 8 bases that match TRBD1. Specimen: peripheral blood. The clonotype comes from a woman aged 80 or over with COVID-19, enrolled during active disease. The CDR3 spells CASSYSTGVDGYTF. The CDR3 DNA follows: TGTGCCAGCAGTTACTCGACAGGGGTAGATGGCTACACCTTC.